The rows below give T cell receptor beta chains drawn from one sample of a study of cytomegalovirus exposure and HLA in healthy donors. The method was immunoSEQ multiplex PCR; TCRdb's version includes in-frame clones alone and lacks a portion of them. The sample consists of some 140,000 clones, about 80% of them appearing once. Sample: PBMCs. The receptors stem from a man aged 25-45 years in good health and CMV-seronegative. CDR3s include the opening cysteine and the closing phenylalanine or tryptophan. Fields, in order: D gene, clone size, V gene, J gene, CDR3 DNA, CDR3 protein. A D gene is named only where the DNA matches it firmly. Not every row has a clone size; where given, it reads once, few, many or a size class.

>NA|NA|TRBV5-1|TRBJ1-2
TGCGCCAGCAGCTTGGAACAGGGAAAGTTGGGTGGCTACACCTTC
CASSLEQGKLGGYTF
>NA|NA|TRBV5-6|TRBJ1-4
TGTGCCAGCAGCTCGGAGGGATACGTAGAGGAAAAACTGTTTTTT
CASSSEGYVEEKLFF
>NA|NA|TRBV28|TRBJ1-1
TGTGCCAGCAGTATCTCACAGGCGAACACTGAAGCTTTCTTT
CASSISQANTEAFF
>NA|NA|TRBV7-9|TRBJ1-1
TGTGCGGCAGCCTCAGGAGGGACTGAAGCTTTCTTT
CAAASGGTEAFF
>TRBD2|NA|TRBV6-4|TRBJ2-3
TGTGCCAGCAGTGAGAGAGGGAGGGATGATACGCAGTATTTT
CASSERGRDDTQYF
>TRBD1|NA|TRBV18|TRBJ1-2
TGTGCCAGCTCACCCGGACAGGGTTACTATGGCTACACCTTC
CASSPGQGYYGYTF
>TRBD1|NA|TRBV5-4|TRBJ2-7
TGTGCCAGCAGCTTGGGAGGGGGCATTTACGAGCAGTACTTC
CASSLGGGIYEQYF
>NA|NA|TRBV5-6|TRBJ2-3
TGTGCCAGCAGCACTCCCCACGGCGGGGGCAGCACAGATACGCAGTATTTT
CASSTPHGGGSTDTQYF
>TRBD1|NA|TRBV29-1|TRBJ1-2
TGCAGCGTTGAAGATCGGGGACAGGGGGCTAACTATGGCTACACCTTC
CSVEDRGQGANYGYTF
>TRBD1|NA|TRBV15|TRBJ1-6
TGTGCCACCAGCAGCGGGGACAGGGATACTTCACCCCTCCACTTT
CATSSGDRDTSPLHF
>NA|NA|TRBV4-3|TRBJ2-2
TGCGCCAGCAGCCACTATAGAGGAAACACCGGGGAGCTGTTTTTT
CASSHYRGNTGELFF
>NA|once|TRBV7-2|TRBJ2-1
TGTGCCAGCAGCTCCAGACAGGCGGGTGAGCAGTTCTTC
CASSSRQAGEQFF
>NA|NA|TRBV5-1|TRBJ2-7
TGCGCCAGCAGCTTGGAAGTCCCCGCATTTGCGGGTGGCCACGAGCAGTACTTC
CASSLEVPAFAGGHEQYF
>NA|NA|TRBV5-5|TRBJ1-5
TGTGCCAGCAGCGGACAGCTTACTCAGCCCCAGCATTTT
CASSGQLTQPQHF
>TRBD2|NA|TRBV9|TRBJ2-1
TGTGCCAGCAGCGTAGGAGGGACTAGCGGGAGTAATGAGCAGTTCTTC
CASSVGGTSGSNEQFF
>NA|NA|TRBV4-3|TRBJ2-1
TGCGCCAGCAGCCGGGACTCACAGAATAGGGCTGAGCAGTTCTTC
CASSRDSQNRAEQFF
>TRBD1|NA|TRBV2|TRBJ1-4
TGTGCCAGCATTGGACAGGGTAGCTGGGAAAAACTGTTTTTT
CASIGQGSWEKLFF
>TRBD1|few|TRBV5-4|TRBJ2-7
TGTGCCAGCAGCTCGCCAAGGACAGGGGCGCCCTACGAGCAGTACTTC
CASSSPRTGAPYEQYF
>TRBD2|NA|TRBV28|TRBJ2-5
TGTGCCAGCAGTTCAGGACTAGGAGAGACCCAGTACTTC
CASSSGLGETQYF
>TRBD2|NA|TRBV15|TRBJ2-7
TGTGCCACCAGCAGAGAATCCCTAGCGGGATACGAGCAGTACTTC
CATSRESLAGYEQYF
>TRBD1|NA|TRBV29-1|TRBJ2-3
TGCAGCGTTGACCCGAGGGGGCTCCCCCGTCGCACAGATACGCAGTATTTT
CSVDPRGLPRRTDTQYF
>TRBD2|NA|TRBV6-1|TRBJ2-2
TGTGCCAGCAGGGGACTAGCGGGAGCCGTCGGGGAGCTGTTTTTT
CASRGLAGAVGELFF
>NA|few|TRBV2|TRBJ2-2
TGTGCCACACTCAAAGGAGTCGGAGTCACCGGGGAGCTGTTTTTT
CATLKGVGVTGELFF
>TRBD2|NA|TRBV10-1|TRBJ2-7
TGCGCCAGCAGTGATGGCGGGGGCGAGCAGTACTTC
CASSDGGGEQYF
>NA|NA|TRBV30|TRBJ2-3
TGTGCCTGGAGTGTAGGGGCAGCTAAGACGCAGTATTTT
CAWSVGAAKTQYF
>NA|NA|TRBV28|TRBJ1-2
TGTGCCAGCAGTCGAGACGGGGAGGGAACTAACTATGGCTACACCTTC
CASSRDGEGTNYGYTF
>TRBD1|NA|TRBV30|TRBJ1-4
TGTGCCTGGAGTAGACAGGGGGATGAAAAACTGTTTTTT
CAWSRQGDEKLFF
>NA|NA|TRBV28|TRBJ2-7
TGTGCCAGCAGTTTACCCAGATACGAGCAGTACTTC
CASSLPRYEQYF
>TRBD2|once|TRBV7-9|TRBJ2-1
TGTGCCAGCAGCTCTGCACCGGGACTAGCGGCCCACAATGAGCAGTTCTTC
CASSSAPGLAAHNEQFF
>NA|NA|TRBV27|TRBJ2-5
TGTGCCAGCAGTTTCCCCTTTCAAGTAACACAAGAGACCCAGTACTTC
CASSFPFQVTQETQYF
>TRBD1|NA|TRBV6-5|TRBJ1-2
TGTGCCAGCAGGGGACAGGCACCCCCTAACTATGGCTACACCTTC
CASRGQAPPNYGYTF
>NA|NA|TRBV30|TRBJ1-5
TGTGCCTGGAGTGTATCTGCAGGGGGCAATCAGCCCCAGCATTTT
CAWSVSAGGNQPQHF
>TRBD1|NA|TRBV7-9|TRBJ2-2
TGTGCCAGCAGCTTAGGGGACAGGGACACCGGGGAGCTGTTTTTT
CASSLGDRDTGELFF
>TRBD2|few|TRBV30|TRBJ2-5
TGTGCCTGGGATTTGGGGGGGAGGGAGACCCAGTACTTC
CAWDLGGRETQYF
>TRBD2|NA|TRBV9|TRBJ2-7
TGTGCCAGCAGCGTAACGGGGGGGGCTTGGGGGCAGTACTTC
CASSVTGGAWGQYF
>NA|few|TRBV6-1|TRBJ1-5
TGTGCCAGCAGGGGGCGTGCAGGTCAGCCCCAGCATTTT
CASRGRAGQPQHF
>TRBD1|once|TRBV27|TRBJ1-2
TGTGCCAGCAGTTTATCTGCCGGGACAGGGGACTATGGCTACACCTTC
CASSLSAGTGDYGYTF
>TRBD1|once|TRBV12-5|TRBJ1-1
TGTGCTAGTGGTTTGGGGACAGGGTTTGAAGCTTTCTTT
CASGLGTGFEAFF
>TRBD1|NA|TRBV19|TRBJ1-1
TGTGCCAGTAGTGTCCGGACAGGGGCGGGTGTAACTTTCTTT
CASSVRTGAGVTFF
>TRBD1|NA|TRBV9|TRBJ1-5
TGTGCCAGCAGCGTCACAGGGGCCAATCAGCCCCAGCATTTT
CASSVTGANQPQHF
>TRBD1|NA|TRBV5-4|TRBJ1-2
TGTGCCAGCAGCCTAAACAGGGGCGTGAACTATGGCTACACCTTC
CASSLNRGVNYGYTF
>TRBD2|NA|TRBV5-4|TRBJ2-2
TGTGCCAGCCATCCGGCGGGAGGTGCCACCACCGGGGAGCTGTTTTTT
CASHPAGGATTGELFF
>NA|NA|TRBV15|TRBJ2-7
TGTGCCACCAGCAACCCGGGATCCCGCTACGAGCAGTACTTC
CATSNPGSRYEQYF
>TRBD1|NA|TRBV5-1|TRBJ1-2
TGCGCCAGCAGCGTCTTGACAGGGTTGGGCTATGGCTACACCTTC
CASSVLTGLGYGYTF
>NA|NA|TRBV14|TRBJ2-6
TGTGCCAGCAGCCTCGCTGGGGCCAACGTCCTGACTTTC
CASSLAGANVLTF
>TRBD2|NA|TRBV5-1|TRBJ2-5
TGCGCCAGCAGCTTCGGGACTAGCGGACCTCAGCGGGAGACCCAGTACTTC
CASSFGTSGPQRETQYF
>NA|NA|TRBV11-2|TRBJ1-2
TGTGCCAGCAGCTTGGATGTCGGGGGTGGCTACACCTTC
CASSLDVGGGYTF
>NA|NA|TRBV2|TRBJ1-2
TGTGCCAGCAGTGAAGTCTCGGCAGGCTATGGCTACACCTTC
CASSEVSAGYGYTF
>NA|NA|TRBV7-2|TRBJ1-2
TGTGCCAGCAGCTTACAGGGGTTCGTCTATGGCTACACCTTC
CASSLQGFVYGYTF
>TRBD2|few|TRBV28|TRBJ2-5
TGTGCCAGCAGTTTAGTAGCGGGAGAAGAGACCCAGTACTTC
CASSLVAGEETQYF
>NA|NA|TRBV9|TRBJ2-3
TGTGCCAGCAGCGTAGCAACTCTGGGCCCCACAGATACGCAGTATTTT
CASSVATLGPTDTQYF
>NA|NA|TRBV4-3|TRBJ2-1
TGCGCCAGCAGCCAAGATAGCGAATACTCCTACAATGAGCAGTTCTTC
CASSQDSEYSYNEQFF
>TRBD2|NA|TRBV5-1|TRBJ2-7
TGCGCCAGCAGCTTGGAGCCGGGGGGATCCTACGAGCAGTACTTC
CASSLEPGGSYEQYF
>NA|NA|TRBV6-5|TRBJ2-7
TGTGCCTCTGGCAGGCTCTCCTACGAGCAGTACTTC
CASGRLSYEQYF
>NA|NA|TRBV28|TRBJ1-1
TGTGCCAGCATGGCCAGGGCTAGTATGAACACTGAAGCTTTCTTT
CASMARASMNTEAFF
>TRBD2|NA|TRBV19|TRBJ2-5
TGTGCCAGTAGTTGGAGCGGGAGGGCCGGGGAGACCCAGTACTTC
CASSWSGRAGETQYF
>NA|NA|TRBV7-2|TRBJ2-4
TGTGCCAGCAGCTCCTCAGCCGGGGGGCGAGACATTCAGTACTTC
CASSSSAGGRDIQYF
>NA|few|TRBV6-4|TRBJ2-2
TGTGCCAGCAGTGACCTAGCCAACACCGGGGAGCTGTTTTTT
CASSDLANTGELFF
>TRBD2|NA|TRBV28|TRBJ2-2
TGTGCCAGCAGTTTATGGACTAGCGGGAACACCGGGGAGCTGTTTTTT
CASSLWTSGNTGELFF